This TCR beta chain was identified during a study of siplizumab effects on memory and regulatory T cells. Study-wide points: It seemed that naive T cells were more diverse than memory cells and were major contributors to the alloresponse. No more than a minor fraction of alloreactive clones could be traced back to unstimulated subsets. Mappable alloreactive CD4+ clones were on average around 70% Treg-derived with siplizumab, about 26% in controls. Alloreactive sequences traceable to unstimulated CD4+ memory cells were significantly reduced by siplizumab.

V gave up 4 bases and J gave up 3 bases, with 9 bases separating them. Per germline, CDR1 SNHLY and CDR2 FYNNEI. The CDR3 spans 14 residues. Sequencing used immunoSEQ multiplex PCR; TCRdb keeps in-frame clones, though not all of them. The repertoire holds about 120,000 clones, with around 93% as singletons. As regards this clone: Antigen: not known.

The chain is built from TRBV2 and TRBJ1-4; D ambiguous. Specimen: non-Treg CD4+ T cells sorted from blood. This receptor was identified in a human donor in good health. CDR3 loop: CASSAGYPNEKLFF. The CDR3 DNA reads TGTGCCAGCAGTGCGGGCTACCCTAATGAAAAACTGTTTTTT.